Following are 14 T cell receptor beta chains from one sample sequenced in a study of T cell responses to AZD1222 COVID-19 vaccine. Clones were read by immunoSEQ multiplex PCR, and TCRdb kept only the in-frame ones, dropping some. The table lists approximately 24,000 clones, approximately 88% of them singletons. Sequenced material: peripheral blood, taken 28 days after the second AZD1222 dose. The receptors were sampled from an adult who received the AZD1222 COVID-19 vaccine.

This clone has just a few counts. The chain carries TRBV12-3 or TRBV12-4 and TRBJ1-2; TRBD1 matches 7 bases. After removal of 7 bases from V and 7 bases from J, the junction contained 9 bases not matched to a gene. The CDR3 sequence is 13 residues long. The CDR3 region is CASNGYRGLGYTF. The CDR3 DNA reads TGTGCCAGCAACGGTTATAGGGGGCTTGGCTACACCTTC.

CDR3 in amino acids: CASSFWGGDDEQFF. The CDR3 DNA reads as TGTGCCAGCAGTTTTTGGGGGGGCGACGATGAGCAGTTCTTC. This chain links TRBV5-5 with TRBJ2-1, with D possibly TRBD2 on 7 matching bases. Trimming removed 5 bases at V and 8 bases at J, with 17 bases between. This CDR3 is 14 amino acids long. Germline V CDR1 and CDR2: SGHKS, YYEKEE (reference sequence).

The chain combines TRBV5-1 with TRBJ2-5; 7 nucleotides line up with TRBD2. The J segment lost 3 bases and the V segment lost 4 bases, leaving 9 bases of the junction unmatched. The CDR3 is made up of 15 amino acids. The germline gives CDR1 SGHRS, CDR2 YFSETQ. CDR3 region: CASSTRAGREETQYF. Here the CDR3 DNA reads TGCGCCAGCAGCACCAGAGCGGGGAGGGAAGAGACCCAGTACTTC.

This rearrangement joins TRBV14 to TRBJ1-2, with 7 bases matching TRBD1. V trimming: 4 bases; J trimming: 4 bases; junction bases outside the gene matches: 12. CDR3 length equals 16 residues. CDR1 and CDR2 (germline): SGHDN, FVKESK. The CDR3 DNA is TGTGCCAGCAGCCCCGGGAAGGGGGCTGGTGGCTATGGCTACACCTTC. Its translation is CASSPGKGAGGYGYTF.

The rearrangement joins TRBV12-3 or TRBV12-4 to TRBJ1-5, with D unresolved. Trimming took off 6 bases at V and 4 bases at J, with 7 bases between the two ends. CDR3 size: 12 residues. CDR3 nucleotides: TGTGCCAGCAGCCCCATAAATCAGCCCCAGCATTTT. As protein: CASSPINQPQHF.

The chain employs TRBV7-9 and TRBJ1-1; D call uncertain. V was clipped by 1 base and J by 0 bases, with 3 bases between them. The CDR3 covers 13 residues. Germline V CDR1 and CDR2: SEHNR, FQNEAQ (reference sequence). The CDR3 spells CASSLEVNTEAFF. In nucleotides, the CDR3 is TGTGCCAGCAGCTTAGAGGTGAACACTGAAGCTTTCTTT.

V is TRBV3-1 (or the pseudogene TRBV3-2) and J is TRBJ2-1, with unresolved D. CDR1 and CDR2 from the germline V gene are LGHDT and YNNKEL (reference sequence). This CDR3 has 15 residues. V dropped 1 base and J dropped 0 bases, with 7 bases sitting between them. In nucleotides, the CDR3 is TGTGCCAGCAGCCAAGTGTCCAGCTCCTACAATGAGCAGTTCTTC. Its protein is CASSQVSSSYNEQFF.

The rearrangement uses TRBV3-1 (or the pseudogene TRBV3-2) and TRBJ1-2; TRBD1 matches at 9 bases. This CDR3 contains 13 residues. Germline CDR1 reads LGHDT; CDR2 reads YNNKEL (reference sequence). J lost 4 bases, V lost 4 bases, and 1 base had no gene match. CDR3 coding DNA: TGTGCCAGCAGCCTGGGACAGGGCTATGGCTACACCTTC. Translating it yields CASSLGQGYGYTF.

The rearrangement uses TRBV7-3 and TRBJ1-1; 7 nucleotides align to TRBD1. Germline loops: CDR1 SGHTA, CDR2 FQGTGA. The ends lost 5 bases at V and 3 bases at J; junction bases unmatched: 6. The CDR3 runs to 14 residues. The CDR3 bases are TGTGCCAGCAGCCCCGGGACAGAGTACACTGAAGCTTTCTTT. Residues: CASSPGTEYTEAFF.

The rearrangement links TRBV19 to TRBJ2-6, with D possibly called TRBD1 or TRBD2 (5 bases each). Trimming took off 11 bases at V and 0 bases at J, with 8 bases between the two ends. In germline, CDR1 is LNHDA, CDR2 SQIVND (reference sequence). This CDR3 is 13 amino acids long. The CDR3 here is CAGGISGANVLTF. The CDR3 coding sequence is TGTGCCGGGGGTATCTCTGGGGCCAACGTCCTGACTTTC.

The rearrangement links TRBV19 to TRBJ2-1; D is ambiguous. Germline CDR1 reads LNHDA; CDR2 reads SQIVND (reference sequence). The V end lost 11 bases, the J end lost 2 bases, and 13 bases lay between the germline ends. The CDR3 length is 13 residues. CDR3 sequence reads: CAWKRQTYNEQFF. The CDR3 DNA follows: TGTGCCTGGAAGCGACAAACCTACAATGAGCAGTTCTTC.

The chain employs TRBV3-1 (or the pseudogene TRBV3-2) and TRBJ1-6, with D possibly matching TRBD1 (6 bases). Germline CDR1 is LGHDT and CDR2 is YNNKEL (reference sequence). Trimming removed 3 bases from V and 5 bases from J, with 14 bases in between. The CDR3 covers 16 residues. The CDR3 protein is CASSQGWGGNNSPLHF. The CDR3 DNA reads as TGTGCCAGCAGCCAGGGGTGGGGGGGCAATAATTCACCCCTCCACTTT.

The rearrangement links TRBV3-1 (or the pseudogene TRBV3-2) to TRBJ1-1; D is uncertain. V lost 4 bases, J lost 2 bases, and 32 bases lay in between. The CDR3 has 21 residues. The germline V gene encodes CDR1 LGHDT and CDR2 YNNKEL (reference sequence). The CDR3 loop reads CASSPDSRGGPAWPPNTEAFF. CDR3 DNA: TGTGCCAGCAGCCCAGATTCCCGAGGAGGGCCCGCATGGCCCCCTAACACTGAAGCTTTCTTT.

The chain carries TRBV15 and TRBJ1-5; D may be TRBD1 (6 bases). This CDR3 is built from 15 residues. V was cut by 1 base and J by 1 base, with 8 bases left in between. Looked up from germline, CDR1 is LNHNV and CDR2 is YYDKDF (reference sequence). The CDR3 sequence is CATSRGTESNQPQHF. CDR3 nucleotide sequence: TGTGCCACCAGCAGAGGGACAGAGAGCAATCAGCCCCAGCATTTT.